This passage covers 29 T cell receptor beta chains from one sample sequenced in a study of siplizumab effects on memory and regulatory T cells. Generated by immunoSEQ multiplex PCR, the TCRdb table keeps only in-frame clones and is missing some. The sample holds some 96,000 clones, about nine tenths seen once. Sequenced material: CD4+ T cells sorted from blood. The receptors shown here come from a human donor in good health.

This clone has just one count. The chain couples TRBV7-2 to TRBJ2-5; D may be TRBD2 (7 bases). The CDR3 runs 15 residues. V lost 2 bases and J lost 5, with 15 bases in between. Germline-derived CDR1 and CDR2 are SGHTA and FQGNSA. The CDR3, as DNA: TGTGCCAGCAGCTTACAGAGGGGGGGATGGGAGACCCAGTACTTC. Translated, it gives CASSLQRGGWETQYF. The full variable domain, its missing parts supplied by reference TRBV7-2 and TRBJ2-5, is GAGVSQSPSNKVTEKGKDVELRCDPISGHTALYWYRQSLGQGLEFLIYFQGNSAPDKSGLPSDRFSAERTGGSVSTLTIQRTQQEDSAVYLCASSLQRGGWETQYFGPGTRLLVL.

The CDR3 sequence is CASSLAGPRYNEQFF. CDR3 nucleotide sequence: TGCGCCAGCAGCCTGGCGGGGCCAAGATACAATGAGCAGTTCTTC. The chain couples TRBV5-1 to TRBJ2-1, with TRBD2 as a possible D gene (6 bases). Trimming took 4 bases from V and 4 from J, leaving 15 bases between them. Germline CDR1 SGHRS, CDR2 YFSETQ. This CDR3 region has 15 residues.

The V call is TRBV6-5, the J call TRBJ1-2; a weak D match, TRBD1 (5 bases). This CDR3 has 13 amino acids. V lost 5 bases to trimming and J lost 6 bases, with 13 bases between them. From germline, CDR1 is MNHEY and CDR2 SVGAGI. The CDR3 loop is CASSPPTGDGYTF. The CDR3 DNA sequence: TGTGCCAGCAGTCCACCCACGGGGGATGGCTACACCTTC.

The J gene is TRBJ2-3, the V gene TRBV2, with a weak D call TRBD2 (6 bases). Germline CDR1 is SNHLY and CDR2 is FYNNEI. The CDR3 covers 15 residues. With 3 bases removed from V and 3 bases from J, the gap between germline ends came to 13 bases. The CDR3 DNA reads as TGTGCCAGCAGTGAGAATAGCGGCATTACAGATACGCAGTATTTT. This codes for CASSENSGITDTQYF.

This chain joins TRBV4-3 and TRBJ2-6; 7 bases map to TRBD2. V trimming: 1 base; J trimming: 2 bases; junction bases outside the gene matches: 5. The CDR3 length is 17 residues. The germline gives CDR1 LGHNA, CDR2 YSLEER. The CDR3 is CASSQASRGAGANVLTF. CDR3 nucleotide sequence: TGCGCCAGCAGCCAAGCCTCCCGGGGGGCTGGGGCCAACGTCCTGACTTTC.

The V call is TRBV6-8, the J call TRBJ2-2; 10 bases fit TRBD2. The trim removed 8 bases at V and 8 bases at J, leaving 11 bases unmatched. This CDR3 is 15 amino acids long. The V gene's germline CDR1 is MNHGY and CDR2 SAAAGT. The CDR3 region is CASVTASGGIGELFF. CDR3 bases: TGTGCCAGCGTAACGGCTAGCGGGGGAATAGGGGAGCTGTTTTTT.

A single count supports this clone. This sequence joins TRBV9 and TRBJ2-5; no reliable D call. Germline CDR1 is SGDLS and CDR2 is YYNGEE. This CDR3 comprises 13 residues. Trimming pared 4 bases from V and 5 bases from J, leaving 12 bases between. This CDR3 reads CASSRLSYETQYF. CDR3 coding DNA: TGTGCCAGCAGCCGCCTGTCCTACGAGACCCAGTACTTC.

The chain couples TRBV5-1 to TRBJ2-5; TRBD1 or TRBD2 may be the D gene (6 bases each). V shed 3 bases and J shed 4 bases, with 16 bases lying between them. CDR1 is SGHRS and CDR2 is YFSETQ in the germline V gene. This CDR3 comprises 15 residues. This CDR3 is CASSSSRGLSETQYF. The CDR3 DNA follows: TGCGCCAGCAGCTCCAGCCGGGGGCTCTCAGAGACCCAGTACTTC.

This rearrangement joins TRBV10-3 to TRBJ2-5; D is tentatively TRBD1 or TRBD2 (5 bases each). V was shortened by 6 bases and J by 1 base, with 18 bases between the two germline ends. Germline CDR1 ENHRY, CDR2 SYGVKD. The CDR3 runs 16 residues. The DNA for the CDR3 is TGTGCCATCAGACGGGCAAGCGGTGGGGGCCAAGAGACCCAGTACTTC. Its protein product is CAIRRASGGGQETQYF.

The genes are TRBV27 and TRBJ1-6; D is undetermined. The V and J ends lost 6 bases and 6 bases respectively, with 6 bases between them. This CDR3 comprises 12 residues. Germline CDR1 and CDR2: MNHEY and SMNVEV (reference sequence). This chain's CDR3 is CASRRLNSPLHF. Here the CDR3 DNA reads TGTGCCAGCAGGCGTCTTAATTCACCCCTCCACTTT.

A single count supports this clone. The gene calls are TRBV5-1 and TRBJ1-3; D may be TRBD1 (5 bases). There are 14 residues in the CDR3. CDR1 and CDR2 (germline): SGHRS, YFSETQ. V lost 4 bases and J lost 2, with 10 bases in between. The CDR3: CASSQDSAGNTIYF. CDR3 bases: TGCGCCAGCAGCCAAGACAGCGCTGGAAACACCATATATTTT.

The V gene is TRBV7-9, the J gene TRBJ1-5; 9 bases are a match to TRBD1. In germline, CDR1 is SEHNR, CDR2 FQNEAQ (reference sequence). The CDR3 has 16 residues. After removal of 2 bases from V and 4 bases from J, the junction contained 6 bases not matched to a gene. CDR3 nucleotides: TGTGCCAGCAGCTTAACGGACAGGGGATTTAATCAGCCCCAGCATTTT. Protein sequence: CASSLTDRGFNQPQHF.

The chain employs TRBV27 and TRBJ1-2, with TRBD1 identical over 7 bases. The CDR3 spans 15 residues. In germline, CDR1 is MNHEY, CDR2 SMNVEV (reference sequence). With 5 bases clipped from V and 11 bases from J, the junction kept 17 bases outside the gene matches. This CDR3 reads CASSNNEGASSAYTF. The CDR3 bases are TGTGCCAGCAGTAATAACGAGGGGGCCAGTTCGGCGTACACCTTC.

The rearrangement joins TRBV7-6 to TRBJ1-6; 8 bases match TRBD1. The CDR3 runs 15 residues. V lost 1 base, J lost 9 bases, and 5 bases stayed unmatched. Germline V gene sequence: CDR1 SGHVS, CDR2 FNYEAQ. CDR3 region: CASSLGTGIGSPLHF. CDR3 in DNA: TGTGCCAGCAGCTTAGGGACAGGGATCGGTTCACCCCTCCACTTT.

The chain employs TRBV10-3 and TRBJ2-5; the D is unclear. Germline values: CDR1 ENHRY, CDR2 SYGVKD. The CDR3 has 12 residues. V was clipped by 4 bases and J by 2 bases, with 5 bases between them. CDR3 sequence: CAISVGQETQYF. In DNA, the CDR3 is TGTGCCATCAGTGTGGGTCAAGAGACCCAGTACTTC.

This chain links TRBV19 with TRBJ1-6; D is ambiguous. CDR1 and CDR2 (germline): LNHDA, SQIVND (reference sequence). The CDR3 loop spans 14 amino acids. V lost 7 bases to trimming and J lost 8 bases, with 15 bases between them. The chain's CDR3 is CASKVGSMDSPLHF. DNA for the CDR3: TGTGCCAGTAAGGTGGGCAGTATGGATTCACCCCTCCACTTT.

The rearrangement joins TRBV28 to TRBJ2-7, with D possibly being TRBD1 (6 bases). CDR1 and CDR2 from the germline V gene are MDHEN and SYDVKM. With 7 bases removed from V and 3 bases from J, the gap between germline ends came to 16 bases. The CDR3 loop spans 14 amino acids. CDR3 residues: CASNNPGQSYEQYF. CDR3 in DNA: TGTGCCAGCAACAATCCGGGACAAAGCTACGAGCAGTACTTC.

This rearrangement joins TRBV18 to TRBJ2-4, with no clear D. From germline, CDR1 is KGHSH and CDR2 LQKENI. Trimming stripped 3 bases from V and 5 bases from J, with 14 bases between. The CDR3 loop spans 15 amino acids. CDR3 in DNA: TGTGCCAGCTCACCGGTCATTGGTGCGGAAAACATTCAGTACTTC. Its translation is CASSPVIGAENIQYF.

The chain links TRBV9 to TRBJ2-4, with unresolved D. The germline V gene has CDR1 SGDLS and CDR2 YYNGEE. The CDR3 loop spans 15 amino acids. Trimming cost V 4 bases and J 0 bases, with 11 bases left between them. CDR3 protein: CASSPALVAKNIQYF. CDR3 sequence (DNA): TGTGCCAGCAGCCCTGCTCTAGTAGCCAAAAACATTCAGTACTTC.

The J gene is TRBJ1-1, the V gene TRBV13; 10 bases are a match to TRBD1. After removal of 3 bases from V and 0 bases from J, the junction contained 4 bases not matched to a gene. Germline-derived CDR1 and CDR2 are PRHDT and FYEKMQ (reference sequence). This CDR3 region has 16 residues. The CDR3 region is CASSFRQGAMNTEAFF. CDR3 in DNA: TGTGCCAGCAGCTTCCGACAGGGGGCCATGAACACTGAAGCTTTCTTT.

The CDR3, as DNA: TGCGCCAGCAGCCAAGATAGGGGCAGGGGCTACACCTTC. Protein product: CASSQDRGRGYTF. J is TRBJ1-2 and V is TRBV4-3, with D possibly matching TRBD1 (5 bases). Trimming stripped 0 bases from V and 8 bases from J, with 10 bases between. The CDR3 spans 13 residues. Germline V gene sequence: CDR1 LGHNA, CDR2 YSLEER.

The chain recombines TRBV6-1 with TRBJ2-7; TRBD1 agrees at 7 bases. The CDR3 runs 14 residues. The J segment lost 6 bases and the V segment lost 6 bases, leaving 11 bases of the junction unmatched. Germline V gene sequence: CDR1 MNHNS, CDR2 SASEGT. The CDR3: CASRRDSPFFEQYF. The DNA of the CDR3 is TGTGCCAGCAGGAGGGACAGTCCTTTCTTCGAGCAGTACTTC.

The CDR3 here is CASSFLGGSGNTIYF. The CDR3 DNA reads as TGTGCCAGCAGCTTTTTAGGGGGATCGGGAAACACCATATATTTT. The V call is TRBV7-9, the J call TRBJ1-3; possible D gene TRBD1, 6 bases. The ends were cut back, 3 bases at V and 4 bases at J, with 13 bases in the middle. The CDR3 runs to 15 residues. Germline CDR1 and CDR2: SEHNR and FQNEAQ (reference sequence).

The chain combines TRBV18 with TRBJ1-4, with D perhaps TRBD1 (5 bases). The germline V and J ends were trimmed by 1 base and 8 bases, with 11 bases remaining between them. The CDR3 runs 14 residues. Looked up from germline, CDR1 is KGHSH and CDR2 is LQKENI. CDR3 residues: CASSPRQGGEKLFF. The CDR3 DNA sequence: TGTGCCAGCTCACCACGTCAGGGAGGGGAAAAACTGTTTTTT.

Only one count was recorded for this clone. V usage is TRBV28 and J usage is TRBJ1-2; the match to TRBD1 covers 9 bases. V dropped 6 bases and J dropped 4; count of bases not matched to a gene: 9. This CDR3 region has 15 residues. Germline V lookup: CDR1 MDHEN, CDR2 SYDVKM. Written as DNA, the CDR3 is TGTGCCAGCAGGGGACAGGGCTCTTATCTCTATGGCTACACCTTC. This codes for CASRGQGSYLYGYTF.

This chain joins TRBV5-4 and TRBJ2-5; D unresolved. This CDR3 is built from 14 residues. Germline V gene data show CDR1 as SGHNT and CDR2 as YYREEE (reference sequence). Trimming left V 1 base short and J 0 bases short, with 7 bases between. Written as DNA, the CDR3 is TGTGCCAGCAGCTTGCTCTCAGACCAAGAGACCCAGTACTTC. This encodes CASSLLSDQETQYF.

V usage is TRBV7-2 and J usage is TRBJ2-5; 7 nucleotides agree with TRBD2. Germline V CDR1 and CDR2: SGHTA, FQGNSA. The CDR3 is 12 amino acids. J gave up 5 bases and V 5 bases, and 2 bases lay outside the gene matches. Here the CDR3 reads CASSRAGETQYF. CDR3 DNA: TGTGCCAGCAGCCGAGCGGGGGAGACCCAGTACTTC.

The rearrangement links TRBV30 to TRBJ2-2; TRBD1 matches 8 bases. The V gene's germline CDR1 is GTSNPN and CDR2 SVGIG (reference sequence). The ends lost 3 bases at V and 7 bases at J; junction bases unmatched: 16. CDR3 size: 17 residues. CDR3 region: CAWSDITRGRFGGELFF. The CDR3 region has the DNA TGTGCCTGGAGCGATATAACCAGGGGGCGCTTTGGCGGGGAGCTGTTTTTT.

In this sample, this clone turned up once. Here the CDR3 reads CASSQTGLAKDTQYF. The CDR3 DNA is TGCGCCAGCAGCCAAACGGGACTCGCGAAAGATACGCAGTATTTT. J is TRBJ2-3 and V is TRBV4-3, with a possible D match to TRBD2 (6 bases). Per germline, CDR1 LGHNA and CDR2 YSLEER. V was pared by 2 bases and J by 5 bases, with 14 bases between. The CDR3 contains 15 residues.